Sequencing of this T cell receptor beta chain was carried out in a study of Ad26.COV2.S vaccination and SARS-CoV-2 variants. Study in general: Ad26.COV2.S shots went into the muscle once or twice, 56 days apart.

Broader study findings: Greater spike-specific TCR breadth was seen in vaccine recipients than in placebo recipients.

Only in-frame clones appear in the TCRdb table, and some are missing; sequencing was by immunoSEQ multiplex PCR. The data contain about 350,000 clones, approximately 84% of them singletons. The CDR3 loop spans 17 amino acids. V dropped 3 bases and J dropped 9; count of bases not matched to a gene: 17. Looked up from germline, CDR1 is SNHLY and CDR2 is FYNNEI. A single count supports this clone. The antigen is undetermined. Treatment meaning: 15 to 20 received Ad26.COV2.S at low or high dose, single or two shots; a few received placebo; per-sample allocation not given. Collection of samples fell on day 63 after the first vaccine or placebo injection. Boston supplied an adult donor aged 18-55 years. Vaccination used an Ad26 vector expressing Wuhan-strain SARS-CoV-2 spike.

The chain recombines TRBV2 with TRBJ2-1; 7 positions match TRBD1. This TCR came from a person aged 18-60 years who received the Ad26.COV2.S COVID-19 vaccine or a placebo. This specimen was peripheral blood, taken in a trial of Ad26.COV2.S vaccine versus placebo. CDR3 sequence (DNA): TGTGCCAGCAGTGATTGGCTAAGACAGGGTACGATCCGTGAGCAGTTCTTC. Amino acids: CASSDWLRQGTIREQFF.